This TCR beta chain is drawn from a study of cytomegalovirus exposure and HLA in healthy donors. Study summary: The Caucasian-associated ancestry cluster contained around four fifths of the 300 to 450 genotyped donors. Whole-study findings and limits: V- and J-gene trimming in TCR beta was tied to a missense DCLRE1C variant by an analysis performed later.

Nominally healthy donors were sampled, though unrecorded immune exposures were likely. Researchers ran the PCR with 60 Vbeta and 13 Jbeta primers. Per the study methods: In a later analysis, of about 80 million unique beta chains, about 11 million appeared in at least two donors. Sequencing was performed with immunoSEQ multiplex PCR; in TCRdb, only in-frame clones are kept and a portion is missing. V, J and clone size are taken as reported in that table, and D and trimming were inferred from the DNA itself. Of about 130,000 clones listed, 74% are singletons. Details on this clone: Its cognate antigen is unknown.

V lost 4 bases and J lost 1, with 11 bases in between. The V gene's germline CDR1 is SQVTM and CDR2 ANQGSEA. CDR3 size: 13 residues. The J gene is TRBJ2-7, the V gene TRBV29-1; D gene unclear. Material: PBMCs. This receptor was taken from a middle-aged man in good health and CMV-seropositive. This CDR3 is CSVGLAQSYEQYF. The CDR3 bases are TGCAGCGTTGGACTGGCCCAATCCTACGAGCAGTACTTC.